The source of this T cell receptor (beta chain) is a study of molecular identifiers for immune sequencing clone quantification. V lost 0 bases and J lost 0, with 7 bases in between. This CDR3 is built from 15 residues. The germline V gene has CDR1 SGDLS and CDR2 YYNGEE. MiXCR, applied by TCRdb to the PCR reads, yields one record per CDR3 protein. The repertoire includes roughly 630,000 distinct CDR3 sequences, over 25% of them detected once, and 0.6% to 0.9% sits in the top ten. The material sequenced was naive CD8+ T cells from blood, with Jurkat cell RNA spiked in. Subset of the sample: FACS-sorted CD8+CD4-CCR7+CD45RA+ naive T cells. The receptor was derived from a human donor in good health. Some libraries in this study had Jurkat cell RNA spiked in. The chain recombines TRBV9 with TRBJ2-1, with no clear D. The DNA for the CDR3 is TGTGCCAGCAGCGTAGGGGCCAACTCCTACAATGAGCAGTTCTTC. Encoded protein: CASSVGANSYNEQFF.